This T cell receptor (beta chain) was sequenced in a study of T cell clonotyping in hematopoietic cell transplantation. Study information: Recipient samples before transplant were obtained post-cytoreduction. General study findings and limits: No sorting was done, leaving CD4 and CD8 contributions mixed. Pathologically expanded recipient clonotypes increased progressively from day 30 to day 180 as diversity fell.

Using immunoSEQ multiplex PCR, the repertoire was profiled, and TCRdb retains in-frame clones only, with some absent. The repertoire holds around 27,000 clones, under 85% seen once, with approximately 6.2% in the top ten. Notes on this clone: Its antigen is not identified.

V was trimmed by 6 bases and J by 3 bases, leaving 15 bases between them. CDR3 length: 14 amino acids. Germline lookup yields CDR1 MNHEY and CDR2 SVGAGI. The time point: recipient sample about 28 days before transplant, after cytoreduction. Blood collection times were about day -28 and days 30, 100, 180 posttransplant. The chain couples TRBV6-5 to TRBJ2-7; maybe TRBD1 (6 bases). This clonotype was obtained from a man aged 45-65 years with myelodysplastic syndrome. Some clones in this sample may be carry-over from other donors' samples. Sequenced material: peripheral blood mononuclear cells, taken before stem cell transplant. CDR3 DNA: TGTGCCAGCAGCCTAACAGGGTCCTTCTACGAGCAGTACTTC. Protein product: CASSLTGSFYEQYF.